Below are 2 T cell receptor beta chains sequenced from a single sample in a study of blood T cell repertoires in COVID-19. The repertoire was sequenced with immunoSEQ multiplex PCR; TCRdb's copy has only in-frame clones and lacks some. Here the sample spans 400,000 or so clones, over 85% being singletons. The sequenced sample was peripheral blood. The receptors derive from a man between 18 and 29 years old with COVID-19, enrolled during active disease.

The genes are TRBV28 and TRBJ2-1, with 14 positions matching TRBD2. The CDR3 loop spans 18 amino acids. J was trimmed by 3 bases and V by 7 bases; bases with no gene match: 11. Germline-derived CDR1 and CDR2 are MDHEN and SYDVKM. The CDR3 DNA reads as TGTGCCAGCACCCTTCCCGGGACTAGCGGGAGTTTCTACAATGAGCAGTTCTTC. Amino acids: CASTLPGTSGSFYNEQFF. Full variable domain (remainder filled in from reference TRBV28 and TRBJ2-1): DVKVTQSSRYLVKRTGEKVFLECVQDMDHENMFWYRQDPGLGLRLIYFSYDVKMKEKGDIPEGYSVSREKKERFSLILESASTNQTSMYLCASTLPGTSGSFYNEQFFGPGTRLTVL.

J is TRBJ2-1 and V is TRBV5-1; the match to TRBD1 covers 8 bases. Germline CDR1 SGHRS, CDR2 YFSETQ. The CDR3 totals 17 residues. Trimming took 2 bases from V and 0 from J; bases not matched to a gene: 7. The DNA of the CDR3 is TGCGCCAGCAGCTTTGACAGGGGCGCGGGCTCCTACAATGAGCAGTTCTTC. Translated: CASSFDRGAGSYNEQFF.